This TCR beta chain appears in the sequencing data of a study of OX40 agonist ivuxolimab in advanced cancers. In the study overall: Ivuxolimab, which targeted the costimulatory receptor OX40 (CD134), was an agonistic, fully human IgG2 monoclonal antibody. The point of sequencing TCRbeta in the periphery was to test whether ivuxolimab changed TCR sequence diversity and drove clonal T-cell expansion. Patients were allowed to have had prior anti-PD-1, anti-PD-L1 or anti-CTLA-4 therapy, and 30% to 40% of the dose-escalation patients had previously received checkpoint inhibitors. Of the roughly 52 dose-escalation patients, hepatocellular carcinoma was present in about 20, melanoma in around 15, renal cell carcinoma in 9 and head and neck cancer in 9. Three dose-escalation patients achieved partial responses, one with hepatocellular carcinoma and two with cutaneous melanoma. Intravenous ivuxolimab was administered to patients every 2 weeks at six dose levels: 0.01, 0.1, 0.3, 1.5, 3 and 10 mg/kg. The dose-escalation cohort was over 70% male with a mean age of around 64 years, ranging from about 20 to 85. The paper reports the monotherapy dose-escalation portion (N = 52 patients) of the phase I ivuxolimab trial. Results and caveats for the whole study, not just this receptor: Antigen specificity was not determined for the clonally expanded peripheral T cells. At doses from 0.1 to 3.0 mg/kg, clonal expansion was seen in both CD4+ and CD8+ blood T cells between baseline and week 6. After ivuxolimab, expanded clones were on average more numerous among CD8+ T cells than among CD4+ T cells. In partial responders in the 0.1-3.0 mg/kg groups, normalized peripheral clonal expansion was found to be among the lowest, especially among CD8+ T cells. Low levels of normalized T-cell clonal expansion were also seen in some nonresponding patients.

CDR1 and CDR2, per the germline V gene, are SGHTA and FQGNSA. CDR3 length: 14 amino acids, cysteine to phenylalanine. Only the CDR3 part of the read is kept: 42 bases, read in frame from the first base. V loses 5 bases, J loses 1 base, and the germline ends lie 11 bases apart. The trial excluded patients who had a history of autoimmune disease or who were on systemic immunosuppression. Peripheral blood for TCR sequencing was collected from all dose cohorts at baseline, on cycle 4 day 1, and on cycle 7 day 1. Samples were obtained from an open-label, multicenter, first-in-human phase I dose-escalation trial of ivuxolimab. The trial enrolled adults with locally advanced or metastatic head and neck squamous cell, hepatocellular, melanoma or renal cell carcinoma. Before TCR sequencing, CD4+ and CD8+ T cells were separately sorted from peripheral blood. A word on this clone: Which antigen it targets is not known. Base qualities are not at hand, and no much larger clone is one base apart.

Genomic DNA was isolated from the sorted cells so that the TCRbeta CDR3 region could be sequenced. The immunoSEQ Assay was used to sequence the TCRbeta CDR3 regions. Not all clones reach the TCRdb copy of this immuneACCESS table, which keeps in-frame sequences only. Checked studies attribute under half of the gap to unresolved V genes and leave the rest unexplained. This sample comprises over 85,000 clones, 85% to 95% of them detected only once. The top ten hold over 0.2% of the sample. This chain is built from TRBV7-2 and TRBJ1-2; the D gene is unclear. This receptor was taken from an adult with an advanced solid tumor such as melanoma, head and neck, liver or kidney cancer. The specimen was CD4+ or CD8+ T cells sorted from blood, collected in a trial of the OX40 agonist ivuxolimab. The nucleotide sequence is TGTGCCAGCAGCCCCGGCGGATTTAACTATGGCTACACCTTC. The encoded protein is CASSPGGFNYGYTF.